Listed below are T cell receptor beta chains from one sample, sequenced in a study of T cells in Graves' hyperthyroidism and ophthalmopathy. TCRdb itself ran the multiplex PCR reads through MiXCR, one entry per CDR3 protein. The sample carries 450,000 to 600,000 distinct CDR3 sequences, 12% to 15% recorded once. Sequencing used blood. The source of these receptors is a woman in her thirties or forties with Graves' hyperthyroidism. The CDR3 runs from the conserved cysteine through the conserved F or W. A D gene is named only where the DNA matches it firmly.

d_gene | v_gene | CDR3aa
- | TRBV7-2 | CASTLGVNTEAFF
TRBD1 | TRBV28 | CASRQPGQGHEQYF
TRBD2 | TRBV27 | CASSSTTGTTLSYNEQFF
- | TRBV9 | CASSVDREGLGANVLTF
- | TRBV24-1 | CATSDLGSWGETQYF
- | TRBV27 | CASTSRELAKNIQYF
- | TRBV6-6 | CASSYSLRGEAFF
- | TRBV7-9 | CASSPGPLYSGNTIYF
- | TRBV5-1 | CASSLEGLDEQFF
- | TRBV7-9 | CASTHGREPNTEASF
- | TRBV20-1 | CSASNRMGANEKLFF
- | TRBV6-1 | CASSPGPPTIYF
- | TRBV28 | CASSPWTATDTQYF
TRBD1 | TRBV20-1 | CTRRAPDGGQGSYEQYF
- | TRBV28 | CASLRPEGNTIYF
- | TRBV11-1 | CASSFPRGSYNEQFF
- | TRBV6-1 | CASSEPEIEAFF
TRBD2 | TRBV20-1 | CSAGGVAGVGNEQFF
TRBD1 | TRBV5-5 | CASSRPGQGRETQYF
- | TRBV20-1 | CSAPTSSSYEQYF
- | TRBV6-2/TRBV6-3 | CASSQGRLAKNIQYF
- | TRBV20-1 | CSATTGSSHTEAFF
- | TRBV20-1 | CSAIAPDPNTDTQYF
- | TRBV6-5 | CASSFSIITGLPKETQYF
TRBD2 | TRBV24-1 | CATSDTGTSDIQYF
- | TRBV27 | CASSTTENTEAFF
TRBD2 | TRBV2 | CASRVVAGEEQYF
- | TRBV5-1 | CASTPQGGTDTQYF
- | TRBV30 | CAWSVPWSPKHDEQYF
- | TRBV2 | CASRGQKSYEQYF
- | TRBV19 | CASSIISGPDTQYF
- | TRBV5-1 | CASSLDRAEAEAFF
TRBD2 | TRBV28 | CASVPTSEGRKQYF
- | TRBV5-1 | CASSFVPGSTDTQYF
TRBD1 | TRBV28 | CASSLIGGPGELFF
- | TRBV19 | CASSMGERTLTRTYEQYF
TRBD2 | TRBV4-2 | CASSPGLAGVSEQYF
- | TRBV30 | CAWRGSTEAFF
- | TRBV28 | CASSPDWATQYF
- | TRBV12-5 | CASGDVGSNQPQHF
- | TRBV11-2 | CASSLGPGVSTEAFF
TRBD2 | TRBV7-2 | CASSSSTSGVSYF
- | TRBV20-1 | CSARDRQTGSQPQHF
TRBD2 | TRBV5-1 | CASSLGPSGASTDTQYF
TRBD2 | TRBV27 | CASSSPTSRYTDTQYF
TRBD2 | TRBV12-3/TRBV12-4 | CASSFEGLAGGPGQETQYF
TRBD1 | TRBV2 | CASTLGQGRSEQYF
TRBD2 | TRBV15 | CATSRGRALAGLSTDTQYF
- | TRBV28 | CAIQRNTEAFF
- | TRBV30 | CAWTRQFSGNTEAFF
TRBD2 | TRBV27 | CASSLWAGVDNEQFF
TRBD2 | TRBV3-1 | CASSRGTSGRREQYF
- | TRBV20-1 | CSARPLTGTYNEQFF
TRBD2 | TRBV20-1 | CSARALLPGLAVEQFF
- | TRBV29-1 | CSVGGQSKNTEAFF
TRBD2 | TRBV20-1 | CSARERESSYEQYF
- | TRBV6-5 | CASSYSTDEQFF
- | TRBV7-6 | CASSSTQAVHEQFF